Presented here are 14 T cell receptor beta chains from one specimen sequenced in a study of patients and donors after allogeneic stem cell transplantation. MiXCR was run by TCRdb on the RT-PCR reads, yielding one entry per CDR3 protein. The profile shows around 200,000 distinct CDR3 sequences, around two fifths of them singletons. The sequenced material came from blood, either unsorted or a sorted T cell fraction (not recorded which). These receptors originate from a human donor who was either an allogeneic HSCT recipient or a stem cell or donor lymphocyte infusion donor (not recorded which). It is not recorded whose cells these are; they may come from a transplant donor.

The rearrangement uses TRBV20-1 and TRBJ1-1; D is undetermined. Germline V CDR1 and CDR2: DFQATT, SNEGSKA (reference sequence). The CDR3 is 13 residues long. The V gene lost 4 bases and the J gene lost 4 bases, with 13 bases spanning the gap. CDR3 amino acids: CSAKLPLTTEAFF. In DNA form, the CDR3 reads TGCAGTGCTAAACTACCTCTGACCACTGAAGCTTTCTTT.

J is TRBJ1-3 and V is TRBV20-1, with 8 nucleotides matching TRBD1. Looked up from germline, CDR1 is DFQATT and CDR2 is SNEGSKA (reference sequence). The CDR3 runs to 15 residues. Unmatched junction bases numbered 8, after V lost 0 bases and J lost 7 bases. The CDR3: CSARDPRGRGNTIYF. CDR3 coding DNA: TGCAGTGCTAGAGACCCCAGGGGGCGAGGTAACACCATATATTTT.

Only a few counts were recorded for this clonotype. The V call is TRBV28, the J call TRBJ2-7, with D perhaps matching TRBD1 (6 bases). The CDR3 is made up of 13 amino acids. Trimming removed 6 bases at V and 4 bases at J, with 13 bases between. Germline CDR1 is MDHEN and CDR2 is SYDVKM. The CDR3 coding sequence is TGTGCCAGCAGGACGACAGGAGAATACGAGCAGTACTTC. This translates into CASRTTGEYEQYF.

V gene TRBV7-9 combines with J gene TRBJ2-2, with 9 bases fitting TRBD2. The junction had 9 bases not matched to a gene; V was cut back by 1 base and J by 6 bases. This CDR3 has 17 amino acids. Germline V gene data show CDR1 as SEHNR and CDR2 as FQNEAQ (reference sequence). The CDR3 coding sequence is TGTGCCAGCAGCTTAGTTGGGACTAGCTGGTCGGCCGGGGAGCTGTTTTTT. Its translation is CASSLVGTSWSAGELFF.

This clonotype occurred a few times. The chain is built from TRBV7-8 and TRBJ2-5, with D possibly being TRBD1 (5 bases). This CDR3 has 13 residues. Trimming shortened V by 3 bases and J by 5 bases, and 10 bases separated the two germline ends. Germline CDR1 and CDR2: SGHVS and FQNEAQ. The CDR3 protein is CASSFRGGETQYF. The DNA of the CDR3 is TGTGCCAGCAGCTTTAGGGGTGGGGAGACCCAGTACTTC.

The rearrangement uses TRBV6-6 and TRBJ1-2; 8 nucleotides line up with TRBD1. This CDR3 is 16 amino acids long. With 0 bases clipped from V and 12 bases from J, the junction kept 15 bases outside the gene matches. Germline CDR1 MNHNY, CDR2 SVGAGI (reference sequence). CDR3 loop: CASSYSMLGQGGENTF. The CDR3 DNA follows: TGTGCCAGCAGTTACTCGATGCTCGGACAGGGTGGGGAGAACACCTTC.

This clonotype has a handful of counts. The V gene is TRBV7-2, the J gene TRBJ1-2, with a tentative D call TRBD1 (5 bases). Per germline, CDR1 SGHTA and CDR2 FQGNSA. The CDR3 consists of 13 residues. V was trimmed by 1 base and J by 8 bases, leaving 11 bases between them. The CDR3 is CASSLVGAGGYTF. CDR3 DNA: TGTGCCAGCAGCTTAGTCGGGGCAGGCGGCTACACCTTC.

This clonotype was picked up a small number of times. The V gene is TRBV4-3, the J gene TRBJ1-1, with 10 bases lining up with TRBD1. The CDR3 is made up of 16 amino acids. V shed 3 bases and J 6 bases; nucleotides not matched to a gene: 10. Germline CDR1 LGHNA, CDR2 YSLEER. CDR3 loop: CASSQGSGTGVAEAFF. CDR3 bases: TGCGCCAGCAGCCAGGGGAGCGGGACAGGGGTAGCTGAAGCTTTCTTT.

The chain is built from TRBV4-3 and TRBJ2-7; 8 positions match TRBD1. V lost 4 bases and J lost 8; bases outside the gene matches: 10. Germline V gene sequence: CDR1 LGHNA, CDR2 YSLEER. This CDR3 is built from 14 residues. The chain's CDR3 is CASSPGSRGPKQYF. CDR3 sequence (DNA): TGCGCCAGCAGCCCTGGGAGCAGGGGGCCTAAGCAGTACTTC.

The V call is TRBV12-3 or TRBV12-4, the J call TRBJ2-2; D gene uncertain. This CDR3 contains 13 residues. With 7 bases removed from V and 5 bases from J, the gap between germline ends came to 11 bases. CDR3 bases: TGTGCCAGCAATCCCACTGGGACCGGGGAGCTGTTTTTT. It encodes CASNPTGTGELFF.

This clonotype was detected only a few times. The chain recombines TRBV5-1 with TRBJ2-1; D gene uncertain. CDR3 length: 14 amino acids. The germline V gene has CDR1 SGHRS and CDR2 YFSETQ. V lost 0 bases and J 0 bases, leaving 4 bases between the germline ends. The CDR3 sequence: CASSLAVSYNEQFF. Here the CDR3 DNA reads TGCGCCAGCAGCTTGGCAGTCTCCTACAATGAGCAGTTCTTC.

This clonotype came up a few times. CDR3 protein: CASSPNGGLEAFF. The CDR3 DNA reads as TGTGCCAGCTCCCCCAATGGGGGTTTGGAAGCTTTCTTT. The chain recombines TRBV18 with TRBJ1-1, with TRBD1 as a possible D gene (5 bases). V lost 6 bases and J lost 8, with 16 bases in between. The CDR3 sequence is 13 residues long. Germline values: CDR1 KGHSH, CDR2 LQKENI.

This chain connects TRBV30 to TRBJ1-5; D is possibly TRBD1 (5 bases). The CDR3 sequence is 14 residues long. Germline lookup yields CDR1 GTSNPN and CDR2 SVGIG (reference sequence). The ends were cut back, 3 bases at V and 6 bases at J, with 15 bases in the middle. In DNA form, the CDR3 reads TGTGCCTGGAGCTTGGGGGGAAGAGGTCAGCCCCAGCATTTT. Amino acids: CAWSLGGRGQPQHF.

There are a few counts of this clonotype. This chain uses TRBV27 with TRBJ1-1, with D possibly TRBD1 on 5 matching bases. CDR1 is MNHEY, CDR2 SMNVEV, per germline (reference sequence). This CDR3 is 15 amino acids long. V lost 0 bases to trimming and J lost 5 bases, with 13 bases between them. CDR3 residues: CASSLSRGGWTEAFF. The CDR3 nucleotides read TGTGCCAGCAGTTTATCCCGGGGGGGATGGACTGAAGCTTTCTTT.